The 20 T cell receptor beta chains below come from one sample, sequenced in a study of cytomegalovirus exposure and HLA in healthy donors. The primer mix had 60 Vbeta and 13 Jbeta primers. The repertoire was sequenced with immunoSEQ multiplex PCR; TCRdb's copy has only in-frame clones and lacks some. The repertoire holds roughly 150,000 clones, with around 70% as singletons. The sequenced sample consisted of PBMCs. Receptors originate from a man aged 18 to 29 in good health and CMV-seropositive.

This clone showed up just once. The chain employs TRBV6-1 and TRBJ2-3; D remains ambiguous. The V end lost 4 bases, the J end lost 3 bases, and 14 bases lay between the germline ends. There are 15 residues in the CDR3. The germline V gene has CDR1 MNHNS and CDR2 SASEGT. The CDR3 nucleotides read TGTGCCAGCAGTGGCACTTCCACTATGACAGATACGCAGTATTTT. Translating gives CASSGTSTMTDTQYF.

The table lists this clone with a few counts. This chain connects TRBV9 to TRBJ2-1, with 12 bases matching TRBD2. V shed 4 bases, J shed 3 bases, and the junction held 5 bases outside the gene matches. The length of the CDR3 is 16 residues. Germline CDR1 reads SGDLS; CDR2 reads YYNGEE. The DNA of the CDR3 is TGTGCCAGCAGCATCCGGACTAGCGGGGACTACAATGAGCAGTTCTTC. Its translation is CASSIRTSGDYNEQFF.

This clone was seen just once. The J gene is TRBJ1-1, the V gene TRBV5-1; D unclear. With 0 bases removed from V and 4 bases from J, the gap between germline ends came to 19 bases. Germline values: CDR1 SGHRS, CDR2 YFSETQ. CDR3 length: 17 residues. CDR3 amino acids: CASSLDTPHGVGTEAFF. CDR3 bases: TGCGCCAGCAGCTTGGACACCCCTCACGGGGTAGGCACTGAAGCTTTCTTT.

The genes are TRBV30 and TRBJ1-3, with D possibly being TRBD1 (6 bases). V was clipped by 2 bases and J by 2 bases, with 13 bases between them. CDR1 is GTSNPN and CDR2 is SVGIG in the germline V gene (reference sequence). The CDR3 consists of 15 residues. The CDR3 DNA follows: TGTGCCTGGAGTACAGGGTTCGGAGCTGGAAACACCATATATTTT. This codes for CAWSTGFGAGNTIYF. The variable domain in full, completed from reference TRBV30 and TRBJ1-3, reads SQTIHQWPATLVQPVGSPLSLECTVEGTSNPNLYWYRQAAGRGLQLLFYSVGIGQISSEVPQNLSASRPQDRQFILSSKKLLLSDSGFYLCAWSTGFGAGNTIYFGEGSWLTVV.

The CDR3 region has the DNA TGTGCCTGGAGTAACGCGGGAGGGCACGAGCAGTACGTC. Its translation: CAWSNAGGHEQYV. The rearrangement joins TRBV30 to TRBJ2-7; 9 bases match TRBD2. Germline CDR1 and CDR2: GTSNPN and SVGIG (reference sequence). CDR3 length equals 13 residues. V was clipped by 2 bases and J by 5 bases; unmatched bases: 4.

CDR3 nucleotides: TGTGCCAGCCAACCGCCGGGGACAGGGGACTACCTGAGCTCCTACGAGCAGTACGTC. This encodes CASQPPGTGDYLSSYEQYV. The chain is built from TRBV27 and TRBJ2-7; 10 bases are a match to TRBD1. Germline V lookup: CDR1 MNHEY, CDR2 SMNVEV (reference sequence). The CDR3 is 19 amino acids. V shed 8 bases and J 0 bases; nucleotides not matched to a gene: 19.

The chain recombines TRBV5-1 with TRBJ1-1; D not resolved. CDR3 length: 13 amino acids. Trimming took off 1 base at V and 2 bases at J, with 6 bases between the two ends. CDR1 is SGHRS and CDR2 is YFSETQ in the germline V gene. The chain's CDR3 is CASSLNLNTEAFF. In nucleotides, the CDR3 is TGCGCCAGCAGCTTGAATTTAAACACTGAAGCTTTCTTT.

This clone occurred once. This chain connects TRBV11-1 to TRBJ2-7; no clear D. The length of the CDR3 is 13 residues. V was pared by 6 bases and J by 0 bases, with 9 bases between. CDR1 and CDR2 (germline): SGHAT, FQDESV (reference sequence). This CDR3 reads CASSRASSYEQYV. In DNA, the CDR3 is TGTGCCAGCAGTCGAGCTAGCTCCTACGAGCAGTACGTC.

This clone was detected only once. This chain uses TRBV28 with TRBJ1-1; the D is unclear. The germline CDR1 and CDR2 sequences are MDHEN and SYDVKM. V was clipped by 3 bases and J by 10 bases, with 12 bases between them. The CDR3 is made up of 12 amino acids. The CDR3 coding sequence is TGTGCCAGCAGTTTGGAGGCCGGCGGAGCTTTCTTT. Protein: CASSLEAGGAFF.

V is TRBV9 and J is TRBJ2-1; 7 positions agree with TRBD2. The CDR3 length is 17 residues. Germline CDR1 and CDR2: SGDLS and YYNGEE. The trim removed 2 bases at V and 5 bases at J, leaving 13 bases unmatched. In DNA, the CDR3 is TGTGCCAGCAGCGTTATAGCGGGCCTCTACGGGGACAATGAGCAGTTCTTC. Its protein product is CASSVIAGLYGDNEQFF.

Only one count was recorded for this clone. J is TRBJ1-2 and V is TRBV5-1; weak D call: TRBD1 (6 bases). V was shortened by 4 bases and J by 6 bases, with 19 bases between the two germline ends. This CDR3 has 15 residues. The germline V gene encodes CDR1 SGHRS and CDR2 YFSETQ. The CDR3 nucleotides are TGCGCCAGCAGCACCCCTGGGGGGGCTATGGATGGCTACACCTTC. Translating gives CASSTPGGAMDGYTF. The variable domain in full, with the rest retrieved from reference TRBV5-1 and TRBJ1-2, is KAGVTQTPRYLIKTRGQQVTLSCSPISGHRSVSWYQQTPGQGLQFLFEYFSETQRNKGNFPGRFSGRQFSNSRSEMNVSTLELGDSALYLCASSTPGGAMDGYTFGSGTRLTVV.

J is TRBJ2-7 and V is TRBV15; D not certain. Germline V CDR1 and CDR2: LNHNV, YYDKDF (reference sequence). CDR3 length equals 14 residues. The V gene lost 3 bases and the J gene lost 3 bases, with 12 bases spanning the gap. CDR3 protein: CATSSKTLGYEQYV. In DNA, the CDR3 is TGTGCCACCAGCAGCAAGACACTTGGCTACGAGCAGTACGTC.

This clone was counted only a few times. The chain carries TRBV25-1 and TRBJ2-5, with D perhaps matching TRBD1 (5 bases). Trimming stripped 6 bases from V and 7 bases from J, with 9 bases between. Germline V gene data show CDR1 as MGHDK and CDR2 as SYGVNS. The CDR3 covers 11 residues. The CDR3 DNA reads TGTGCCAGCAGCCCTGGGGCGACCCAGTACTTC. This gives the protein CASSPGATQYF.

This rearrangement joins TRBV4-1 to TRBJ1-3; maybe TRBD1 (6 bases). This CDR3 is 17 amino acids long. Trimming stripped 3 bases from V and 0 bases from J, with 15 bases between. The germline V gene has CDR1 MGHRA and CDR2 YSYEKL. CDR3: CASSHPGQLHSGNTIYF. The CDR3 region has the DNA TGCGCCAGCAGCCACCCAGGACAGCTTCACTCTGGAAACACCATATATTTT.

This chain links TRBV7-9 with TRBJ2-5, with 7 bases fitting TRBD1. The CDR3 is 13 residues long. Germline V CDR1 and CDR2: SEHNR, FQNEAQ (reference sequence). Losses at the gene ends were 4 bases for V and 7 bases for J; bases not matched to a gene: 6. The CDR3 is CASSSTGSGTQYF. As DNA, the CDR3 is TGTGCCAGCAGCTCGACAGGGTCTGGGACCCAGTACTTC.

The chain uses TRBV19 and TRBJ1-5, with D possibly TRBD1 on 6 matching bases. V dropped 3 bases and J dropped 7 bases, with 19 bases sitting between them. CDR3 length: 16 amino acids. Germline CDR1 LNHDA, CDR2 SQIVND (reference sequence). The CDR3 protein is CASSMMWAGENQPQHF. CDR3 DNA: TGTGCCAGTAGTATGATGTGGGCAGGGGAGAACCAGCCCCAGCATTTT.

This clone appeared a single time. The chain has TRBV19 and TRBJ1-1; weak D call: TRBD1 (5 bases). The CDR3 consists of 14 residues. The V gene's germline CDR1 is LNHDA and CDR2 SQIVND (reference sequence). V dropped 3 bases and J dropped 0 bases, with 8 bases sitting between them. CDR3 region: CASSMGGVNTEAFF. CDR3 bases: TGTGCCAGTAGTATGGGAGGGGTGAACACTGAAGCTTTCTTT. The full variable domain, in which reference TRBV19 and TRBJ1-1 provide the parts outside the CDR3, is DGGITQSPKYLFRKEGQNVTLSCEQNLNHDAMYWYRQDPGQGLRLIYYSQIVNDFQKGDIAEGYSVSREKKESFPLTVTSAQKNPTAFYLCASSMGGVNTEAFFGQGTRLTVV.

This chain connects TRBV30 to TRBJ1-6, with D perhaps matching TRBD1 (5 bases). Looked up from germline, CDR1 is GTSNPN and CDR2 is SVGIG (reference sequence). CDR3 length equals 15 residues. V lost 4 bases, J lost 5 bases, and 15 bases lay in between. CDR3 amino acids: CAWTIGRANNSPLHF. The DNA of the CDR3 is TGTGCCTGGACGATCGGCAGGGCAAATAATTCACCCCTCCACTTT.

This clone was seen a few times. This rearrangement joins TRBV18 to TRBJ1-1; D uncertain. The length of the CDR3 is 12 residues. Germline assignment: CDR1 KGHSH and CDR2 LQKENI. The V and J ends lost 5 bases and 4 bases respectively, with 8 bases between them. CDR3 region: CASSLSTTEAFF. DNA for the CDR3: TGTGCCAGCTCATTGTCTACCACTGAAGCTTTCTTT. The complete variable domain, with remaining parts taken from reference TRBV18 and TRBJ1-1, reads NAGVMQNPRHLVRRRGQEARLRCSPMKGHSHVYWYRQLPEEGLKFMVYLQKENIIDESGMPKERFSAEFPKEGPSILRIQQVVRGDSAAYFCASSLSTTEAFFGQGTRLTVV.

The chain joins TRBV28 to TRBJ1-4; 9 positions agree with TRBD1. Germline trimming cut 3 bases from V and 0 bases from J; bases unmatched to any gene: 11. There are 19 residues in the CDR3. Germline CDR1 is MDHEN and CDR2 is SYDVKM. CDR3 amino acids: CASSFDRDRGFSTNEKLFF. CDR3 nucleotide sequence: TGTGCCAGCAGTTTTGACCGTGACAGGGGGTTTTCAACTAATGAAAAACTGTTTTTT.